This entry is about one T cell receptor beta chain. Its antigen is still unknown. This sample is drawn from a study of monozygotic twins with cystic fibrosis. Study-wide background: Library input was 2.5 to 3.5 micrograms of fragmented DNA, with roughly 14 PCR cycles. Study-wide findings and caveats: Clonality was generally low (median approximately 0.009), higher in the most severe patients. Monozygotic CF twins shared more identical nucleotide clonotypes than unrelated patients.

Data came from immunoSEQ multiplex PCR; TCRdb stores just in-frame clones and leaves some out. The profile shows around 30,000 clones, 75% to 95% of them singletons. This CDR3 spans 15 amino acids. V lost 8 bases, J lost 0 bases, and 16 bases lay in between. In germline, CDR1 is MNHNY, CDR2 SVGAGI (reference sequence). This TCR was sampled from a girl aged 2 to 10 with cystic fibrosis. V usage is TRBV6-6 and J usage is TRBJ1-2, with TRBD1 as a possible D gene (6 bases). The sample consisted of blood. The CDR3 protein is CASGRTGTPNYGYTF. CDR3 nucleotides: TGTGCCAGCGGTCGAACCGGGACACCTAACTATGGCTACACCTTC.